These 27 T cell receptor beta chains were sequenced from one sample in a study of T-cell reconstitution after alpha-beta-depleted transplantation in children. Unique molecular identifiers tagged the TCRbeta library. MiXCR was run by TCRdb on the PCR reads, yielding one entry per CDR3 protein. This sample has around 130,000 distinct CDR3 sequences, with 8.5% to 10% found just once. The sequences come from PBMCs, mostly from graft donor cells, collected 180 days after TCRalphabeta/CD19-depleted stem cell transplant. These receptors came from a girl under three years old who had a stem cell transplant for combined immunodeficiency, so the T cells may come from the graft donor.

This clonotype turned up a few times. The chain uses TRBV5-4 and TRBJ2-7; no definite D call. This CDR3 has 14 amino acids. Trimming cost V 0 bases and J 5 bases, with 12 bases left between them. Germline CDR1 SGHNT, CDR2 YYREEE (reference sequence). The CDR3 DNA is TGTGCCAGCAGCTTGGCGTCGGGCCTAGACGAGCAGTACTTC. Translation: CASSLASGLDEQYF. Full variable domain (remainder filled in from reference TRBV5-4 and TRBJ2-7): ETGVTQSPTHLIKTRGQQVTLRCSSQSGHNTVSWYQQALGQGPQFIFQYYREEENGRGNFPPRFSGLQFPNYSSELNVNALELDDSALYLCASSLASGLDEQYFGPGTRLTVT.

The V and J genes are TRBV5-1 and TRBJ2-7; weak D call: TRBD2 (5 bases). Per germline, CDR1 SGHRS and CDR2 YFSETQ. Trimming removed 2 bases at V and 3 bases at J, with 12 bases between. CDR3 size: 14 residues. Written as DNA, the CDR3 is TGCGCCAGCAGCTTCGGCGGGCATTACTACGAGCAGTACTTC. Translating it yields CASSFGGHYYEQYF.

The V and J genes are TRBV5-6 and TRBJ2-1, with 9 bases aligning to TRBD2. Germline CDR1 and CDR2: SGHDT and YYEEEE. Trimming at V came to 4 bases and at J to 1 base, leaving 12 bases not matched to a gene. The CDR3 contains 18 residues. This CDR3 is CASSTATRLAESYNEQFF. The DNA of the CDR3 is TGTGCCAGCAGCACCGCAACTCGACTAGCGGAGTCCTACAATGAGCAGTTCTTC.

This clonotype was picked up many times. The chain is built from TRBV7-2 and TRBJ2-7; 12 bases agree with TRBD2. Germline CDR1 SGHTA, CDR2 FQGNSA. Losses at the gene ends were 5 bases for V and 6 bases for J; bases not matched to a gene: 8. CDR3 length equals 15 residues. The CDR3 region is CASSPRTSGTSEQYF. The CDR3 DNA follows: TGTGCCAGCAGCCCCCGGACTAGCGGGACCTCCGAGCAGTACTTC.

This clonotype occurred many times. This sequence joins TRBV30 and TRBJ2-3; 7 bases are a match to TRBD2. CDR1 is GTSNPN and CDR2 is SVGIG in the germline V gene (reference sequence). Trimming at V came to 4 bases and at J to 3 bases, leaving 10 bases not matched to a gene. This CDR3 region has 15 residues. CDR3: CAWILDGGRTDTQYF. CDR3 sequence (DNA): TGTGCCTGGATCCTTGACGGCGGGAGAACAGATACGCAGTATTTT.

This clonotype was counted a few times. The chain is built from TRBV4-1 and TRBJ1-1, with D perhaps TRBD1 (5 bases). Germline V gene sequence: CDR1 MGHRA, CDR2 YSYEKL. The CDR3 totals 15 residues. V lost 1 base, J lost 2 bases, and 11 bases lay in between. In DNA, the CDR3 is TGCGCCAGCAGCCAAGCAGACAGAGACAACACTGAAGCTTTCTTT. Amino acids: CASSQADRDNTEAFF.

This clonotype was detected only a few times. The chain uses TRBV3-1 and TRBJ1-2; D gene uncertain. The V gene's germline CDR1 is LGHDT and CDR2 YNNKEL (reference sequence). This CDR3 is built from 13 residues. V lost 1 base and J 8 bases, leaving 11 bases between the germline ends. CDR3 bases: TGTGCCAGCAGCCAAGTGGAGTCTGCCGGCTACACCTTC. Translated: CASSQVESAGYTF.

The chain has TRBV29-1 and TRBJ2-1, with 9 positions matching TRBD2. Germline CDR1 and CDR2: SQVTM and ANQGSEA. The V gene end was trimmed by 0 bases and the J gene end by 2 bases; junction bases not matched to a gene: 5. The CDR3 sequence is 16 residues long. CDR3 residues: CSVEERASGAYNEQFF. The CDR3 nucleotides read TGCAGCGTTGAAGAGAGGGCTAGCGGGGCCTACAATGAGCAGTTCTTC.

The chain couples TRBV24-1 to TRBJ2-1, with D possibly being TRBD1 or TRBD2 (5 bases each). The germline V gene has CDR1 KGHDR and CDR2 SFDVKD. The CDR3 sequence is 13 residues long. V was trimmed by 4 bases and J by 10 bases, leaving 13 bases between them. CDR3 DNA: TGTGCCACCAGTGAGCCACCGGGGCCGGAGCAGTTCTTC. Its protein product is CATSEPPGPEQFF.

V usage is TRBV29-1 and J usage is TRBJ2-2; D is unresolved. Trimming stripped 4 bases from V and 2 bases from J, with 11 bases between. The CDR3 covers 14 residues. Per germline, CDR1 SQVTM and CDR2 ANQGSEA. The CDR3 region has the DNA TGCAGCGTTGGGAGTACCGCTAACACCGGGGAGCTGTTTTTT. Encoded protein: CSVGSTANTGELFF.

V and J are TRBV12-3 or TRBV12-4 and TRBJ2-5, with D possibly called TRBD1 or TRBD2 (5 bases each). V lost 4 bases, J lost 5 bases, and 14 bases lay in between. The CDR3 extends over 14 amino acids. The CDR3 DNA is TGTGCCAGCAGTTCATGGGGGTCCGACGAGACCCAGTACTTC. This sequence encodes CASSSWGSDETQYF.

The rearrangement joins TRBV7-2 to TRBJ2-1; D is unclear. Between the trimmed V and J ends, which lost 5 bases and 3 bases, there was a span of 8 bases. This CDR3 is built from 13 residues. Germline V lookup: CDR1 SGHTA, CDR2 FQGNSA. The CDR3, as DNA: TGTGCCAGCAGCAACAGCCACTACAATGAGCAGTTCTTC. It specifies CASSNSHYNEQFF. Looking up the rest from reference TRBV7-2 and TRBJ2-1 gives the full variable domain: GAGVSQSPSNKVTEKGKDVELRCDPISGHTALYWYRQSLGQGLEFLIYFQGNSAPDKSGLPSDRFSAERTGGSVSTLTIQRTQQEDSAVYLCASSNSHYNEQFFGPGTRLTVL.

At least ten counts were recorded for this clonotype. The gene calls are TRBV9 and TRBJ2-7; possible D gene TRBD1, 6 bases. V was cut by 0 bases and J by 7 bases, with 20 bases left in between. The CDR3 is made up of 16 amino acids. CDR1 and CDR2 from the germline V gene are SGDLS and YYNGEE. The CDR3 is CASSVASGQWGKEQYF. The CDR3 nucleotides are TGTGCCAGCAGCGTAGCATCCGGACAGTGGGGGAAGGAGCAGTACTTC.

This clonotype was counted at least ten times. In DNA form, the CDR3 reads TGTGCCAGCTCCCAGGGGGTTTGGGACACTGAAGCTTTCTTT. It encodes CASSQGVWDTEAFF. The V call is TRBV18, the J call TRBJ1-1; the match to TRBD1 covers 7 bases. The CDR3 runs 14 residues. The ends lost 6 bases at V and 3 bases at J; junction bases unmatched: 7. Germline values: CDR1 KGHSH, CDR2 LQKENI.

V is TRBV5-1 and J is TRBJ2-3, with D possibly matching TRBD2 (6 bases). CDR1 and CDR2 (germline): SGHRS, YFSETQ. Trimming cost V 3 bases and J 1 base, with 6 bases left between them. This CDR3 has 13 residues. The CDR3 protein is CASSSGGTDTQYF. In DNA form, the CDR3 reads TGCGCCAGCAGCTCGGGAGGCACAGATACGCAGTATTTT.

This chain connects TRBV20-1 to TRBJ2-7; 10 bases match TRBD1. Germline-derived CDR1 and CDR2 are DFQATT and SNEGSKA (reference sequence). The V segment lost 5 bases and the J segment 6 bases; nucleotides outside the gene matches: 10. This CDR3 is built from 14 residues. In DNA form, the CDR3 reads TGCAGTGCTGACCCGGGACAGGGGAGGTCCGAGCAGTACTTC. It translates to CSADPGQGRSEQYF.

The sample holds many counts of this clonotype. The chain links TRBV2 to TRBJ1-6; D may be TRBD1 (6 bases). This CDR3 comprises 13 residues. Germline V lookup: CDR1 SNHLY, CDR2 FYNNEI. Trimming shortened V by 7 bases and J by 6 bases, and 10 bases separated the two germline ends. CDR3 bases: TGTGCCAGCACCCTGGGGGCTAATTCACCCCTCCACTTT. Its protein product is CASTLGANSPLHF.

The chain employs TRBV6-5 and TRBJ2-3; weak D call: TRBD2 (6 bases). Trimming took 2 bases from V and 6 from J, leaving 15 bases between them. This CDR3 comprises 15 residues. CDR1 MNHEY and CDR2 SVGAGI come from the germline V gene. CDR3 in amino acids: CASSYTGDLRDTQYF. The CDR3 region has the DNA TGTGCCAGCAGTTACACGGGGGACCTTCGGGATACGCAGTATTTT.

J is TRBJ1-5 and V is TRBV12-3 or TRBV12-4; tentatively, D is TRBD1 (6 bases). This CDR3 comprises 14 residues. The V end was cut by 6 bases, the J end by 2 bases, with 11 bases between. The DNA of the CDR3 is TGTGCCAGCAGGCTCGGACAGCGCAATCAGCCCCAGCATTTT. This gives the protein CASRLGQRNQPQHF.

This clonotype was picked up many times. This chain links TRBV13 with TRBJ2-5; D is possibly TRBD2 (6 bases). Trimming took 2 bases from V and 5 from J, leaving 24 bases between them. The CDR3 spans 18 residues. Germline V gene lookup returns CDR1 PRHDT and CDR2 FYEKMQ (reference sequence). The CDR3 DNA sequence: TGTGCCAGCAGCTTAACTCCTTCGCTACGGCGGGATGTGGAGACCCAGTACTTC. This gives the protein CASSLTPSLRRDVETQYF.

In its sample, this clonotype was seen a few times. The rearrangement uses TRBV5-1 and TRBJ1-1; 8 nucleotides line up with TRBD1. This CDR3 is built from 15 residues. From germline, CDR1 is SGHRS and CDR2 YFSETQ. Trimming removed 2 bases from V and 11 bases from J; junction bases left unmatched: 14. The chain's CDR3 is CASSFDQGARKKAFF. CDR3 nucleotides: TGCGCCAGCAGCTTCGATCAGGGGGCGCGGAAAAAGGCTTTCTTT.

This rearrangement joins TRBV30 to TRBJ1-1; D is ambiguous. CDR1 and CDR2 from the germline V gene are GTSNPN and SVGIG (reference sequence). V was cut by 4 bases and J by 1 base, with 25 bases left in between. This CDR3 contains 18 residues. CDR3 nucleotide sequence: TGTGCCTGGAAACCCGCCTACGTAGGGTCCCTTGGGAACACTGAAGCTTTCTTT. This sequence encodes CAWKPAYVGSLGNTEAFF.

This clonotype showed up just a few times. The genes are TRBV19 and TRBJ2-7, with TRBD2 matching 9 bases. Trimming cost V 5 bases and J 2 bases; bases outside gene matches: 7. This CDR3 contains 15 residues. Germline lookup yields CDR1 LNHDA and CDR2 SQIVND (reference sequence). In DNA form, the CDR3 reads TGTGCCAGTAGTCCCCGGACTAGCGTCCCCTACGAGCAGTACTTC. Translated, it gives CASSPRTSVPYEQYF.

This clonotype has just a few counts. The chain has TRBV20-1 and TRBJ2-1; TRBD2 agrees at 11 bases. The V segment lost 3 bases and the J segment 7 bases; nucleotides outside the gene matches: 8. This CDR3 contains 15 residues. Germline V gene data show CDR1 as DFQATT and CDR2 as SNEGSKA (reference sequence). CDR3 residues: CSARASGRTGNEQFF. In nucleotides, the CDR3 is TGCAGTGCTAGGGCTAGCGGGAGGACTGGAAATGAGCAGTTCTTC.

J is TRBJ2-1 and V is TRBV20-1, with TRBD2 as a possible D gene (5 bases). V lost 3 bases to trimming and J lost 9 bases, with 18 bases between them. The CDR3 is 14 residues long. The germline gives CDR1 DFQATT, CDR2 SNEGSKA (reference sequence). This CDR3 is CSASVPSRVTEQFF. The CDR3 DNA sequence: TGCAGTGCTAGCGTCCCGTCGAGGGTCACTGAGCAGTTCTTC.

The sample holds a few counts of this clonotype. V gene TRBV5-1 combines with J gene TRBJ2-7, with 11 bases that match TRBD1. The CDR3 consists of 16 residues. Per germline, CDR1 SGHRS and CDR2 YFSETQ. With 2 bases clipped from V and 4 bases from J, the junction kept 8 bases outside the gene matches. CDR3: CASSLQTGTGGYEQYF. DNA of the CDR3: TGCGCCAGCAGCTTACAGACCGGGACAGGGGGTTACGAGCAGTACTTC. Filled out from reference TRBV5-1 and TRBJ2-7, the complete variable domain reads KAGVTQTPRYLIKTRGQQVTLSCSPISGHRSVSWYQQTPGQGLQFLFEYFSETQRNKGNFPGRFSGRQFSNSRSEMNVSTLELGDSALYLCASSLQTGTGGYEQYFGPGTRLTVT.

The table lists this clonotype with a few counts. The genes are TRBV20-1 and TRBJ1-5, with D possibly being TRBD1 (5 bases). Trimming removed 3 bases from V and 3 bases from J, with 15 bases in between. From germline, CDR1 is DFQATT and CDR2 SNEGSKA (reference sequence). CDR3 size: 15 residues. The CDR3 sequence: CSASYQGFNNQPQHF. CDR3 coding DNA: TGCAGTGCTAGCTACCAGGGATTTAACAATCAGCCCCAGCATTTT.